These 5 T cell receptor beta chains came from one sample sequenced in a study of T-cell reconstitution after alpha-beta-depleted transplantation in children. The TCRbeta library incorporated unique molecular identifiers. TCRdb re-called the PCR reads through MiXCR, storing one row per CDR3 protein. This repertoire shows about a million distinct CDR3 sequences, about 29% found once; its top ten account for roughly 31%. The sequenced sample was PBMCs, mostly from graft donor cells, obtained 360 days after TCRalphabeta/CD19-depleted stem cell transplant. The receptors here all came from a boy in the first two years of life who had a stem cell transplant for SCID, so the T cells may come from the graft donor.

V is TRBV29-1 and J is TRBJ2-2; D remains unclear. CDR1 SQVTM and CDR2 ANQGSEA come from the germline V gene. Trimming removed 1 base at V and 1 base at J, with 7 bases between. The length of the CDR3 is 14 residues. The CDR3 reads CSVEGTRNTGELFF. CDR3 DNA sequence: TGCAGCGTTGAAGGGACGCGGAACACCGGGGAGCTGTTTTTT.

The genes are TRBV6-5 and TRBJ2-3, with TRBD2 matching 13 bases. From germline, CDR1 is MNHEY and CDR2 SVGAGI. The V gene end was trimmed by 4 bases and the J gene end by 3 bases; junction bases not matched to a gene: 1. This CDR3 contains 15 residues. CDR3 loop: CASSWGLAGTDTQYF. In DNA form, the CDR3 reads TGTGCCAGCAGTTGGGGACTAGCGGGGACAGATACGCAGTATTTT.

This clonotype was counted many times. The chain employs TRBV29-1 and TRBJ2-5; tentatively, D is TRBD1 or TRBD2 (5 bases each). Trimming left V 4 bases short and J 5 bases short, with 11 bases between. CDR3 length: 12 residues. CDR1 is SQVTM and CDR2 is ANQGSEA in the germline V gene. CDR3 amino acids: CSVVVGTETQYF. CDR3 sequence (DNA): TGCAGCGTTGTAGTTGGGACCGAGACCCAGTACTTC.

This clonotype occurred a few times. The J gene is TRBJ2-5, the V gene TRBV18, with D uncertain. The CDR3 covers 14 residues. V was clipped by 3 bases and J by 5 bases, with 13 bases between them. CDR1 and CDR2 from the germline V gene are KGHSH and LQKENI. The CDR3 region has the DNA TGTGCCAGCTCACCGACTCTCGCGGAGGAGACCCAGTACTTC. It codes for CASSPTLAEETQYF.

In this sample, this clonotype turned up a few times. J is TRBJ2-7 and V is TRBV4-1; the D is unclear. The V gene lost 1 base and the J gene lost 2 bases, with 12 bases spanning the gap. In germline, CDR1 is MGHRA, CDR2 YSYEKL. The CDR3 contains 15 residues. The CDR3 reads CASSQVDAGPYEQYF. As DNA, the CDR3 is TGCGCCAGCAGCCAAGTGGATGCCGGACCCTACGAGCAGTACTTC.